These T cell receptor beta chains were read from a single sample in a study of vaccination and CD4 T cells after COVID-19. These TCRs' antigens remain unknown. One entry per CDR3 protein, called by TCRdb with MiXCR from the PCR reads. The sample yields approximately 10,000 distinct CDR3 sequences, about 34% seen once. Sequenced material: CD4+ T cells from blood, cultured in vitro. These receptors came from a human donor in good health. The CDR3 runs from the conserved cysteine through the conserved F or W. D genes are given only for firm matches. Part of the rows lack a size; the others show once, few, many or a class for expanded clones.

.	TRBV7-2	TRBJ2-7	TRBD2	CASSSRGGTLSYEQYF	TGTGCCAGCAGCTCCCGGGGGGGGACTCTTTCCTACGAGCAGTACTTC
.	TRBV6-5	TRBJ2-3	.	CASSYSIPAVSTDTQYF	TGTGCCAGCAGTTACTCGATCCCAGCGGTTAGCACAGATACGCAGTATTTT
.	TRBV20-1	TRBJ1-4	TRBD1	CSAATGTGGQKLFF	TGCAGTGCCGCGACCGGGACAGGGGGCCAAAAACTGTTTTTT
few	TRBV28	TRBJ1-5	.	CAGKGVDQPQHF	TGTGCCGGAAAGGGTGTGGATCAGCCCCAGCATTTT
few	TRBV5-1	TRBJ2-5	.	CASSSGLQETQYF	TGCGCCAGCAGCTCCGGACTACAAGAGACCCAGTACTTC
.	TRBV2	TRBJ2-2	.	CASSERDTGELFF	TGTGCCAGCAGTGAGCGGGACACCGGGGAGCTGTTTTTT
.	TRBV20-1	TRBJ1-2	TRBD1	CSAGPGQEYGYTF	TGCAGTGCCGGACCGGGACAGGAGTATGGCTACACCTTC
.	TRBV19	TRBJ1-1	.	CASKAGVKNTEAFF	TGTGCCAGTAAAGCGGGAGTTAAGAACACTGAAGCTTTCTTT
.	TRBV6-2/TRBV6-3	TRBJ1-1	TRBD1	CASSGRGTAGRGFF	TGTGCCAGCAGCGGAAGGGGGACAGCCGGCCGTGGTTTCTTT
.	TRBV4-1	TRBJ1-2	.	CASSQDDGPGGRIYGYTF	TGCGCCAGCAGCCAAGATGACGGACCCGGAGGGCGGATCTATGGCTACACCTTC